This T cell receptor beta chain was sequenced in a study of T cell responses to AZD1222 COVID-19 vaccine. Study observations and caveats: Epitopes outside B.1.351 and B.1.1.7 mutated regions reportedly drew nearly half of spike TCRs. Researchers took repertoire samples only after the peak T cell response had come. CD4 TCRs linked to vaccination spanned spike, dominating at 160-218 and 743-854.

About this clone itself: The antigen is undetermined.

Losses at the gene ends were 4 bases for V and 6 bases for J; bases not matched to a gene: 8. The CDR3 runs to 14 residues. CDR1 and CDR2 (germline): MDHEN, SYDVKM. Data came from immunoSEQ multiplex PCR; TCRdb stores just in-frame clones and leaves some out. The table records over 100,000 clones, roughly 86% of them present only once. The sequence derives from an adult who received the MenACWY meningococcal vaccine as a control. V and J are TRBV28 and TRBJ1-2; TRBD1 matches 7 bases. The sequenced sample was peripheral blood, obtained 28 days after the second dose of the MenACWY control vaccine. DNA for the CDR3: TGTGCCAGCAGTTGGACAGGCGACACTAATGGCTACACCTTC. Protein product: CASSWTGDTNGYTF.